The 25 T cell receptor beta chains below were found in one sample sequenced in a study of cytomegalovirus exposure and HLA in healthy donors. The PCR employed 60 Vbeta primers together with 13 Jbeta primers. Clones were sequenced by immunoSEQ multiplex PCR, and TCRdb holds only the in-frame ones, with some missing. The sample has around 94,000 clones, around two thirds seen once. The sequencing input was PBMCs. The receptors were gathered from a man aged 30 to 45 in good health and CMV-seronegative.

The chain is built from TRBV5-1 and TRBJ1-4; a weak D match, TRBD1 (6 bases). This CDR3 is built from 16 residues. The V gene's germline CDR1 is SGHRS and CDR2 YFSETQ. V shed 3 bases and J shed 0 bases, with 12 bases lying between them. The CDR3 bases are TGCGCCAGCAGCTCAAAACAGGGCGCAACTAATGAAAAACTGTTTTTT. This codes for CASSSKQGATNEKLFF.

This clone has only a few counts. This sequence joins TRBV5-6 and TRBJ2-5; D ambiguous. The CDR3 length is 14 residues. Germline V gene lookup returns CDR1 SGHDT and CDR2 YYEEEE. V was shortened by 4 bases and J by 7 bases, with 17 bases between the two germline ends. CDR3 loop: CASSAETGIRTQYF. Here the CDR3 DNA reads TGTGCCAGCAGCGCGGAGACTGGTATTCGGACCCAGTACTTC.

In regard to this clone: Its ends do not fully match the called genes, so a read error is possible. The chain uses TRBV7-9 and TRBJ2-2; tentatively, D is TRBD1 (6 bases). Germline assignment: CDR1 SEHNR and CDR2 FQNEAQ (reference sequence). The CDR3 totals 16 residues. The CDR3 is CSSSPLGALRTGELFF. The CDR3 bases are TGTTCCAGCAGCCCCCTGGGGGCCCTCAGGACCGGGGAGCTGTTTTTT.

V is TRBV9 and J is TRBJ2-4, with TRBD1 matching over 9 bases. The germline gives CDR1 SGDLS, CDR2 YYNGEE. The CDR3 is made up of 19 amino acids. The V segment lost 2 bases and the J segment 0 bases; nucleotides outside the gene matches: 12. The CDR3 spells CASSVPGQGETIAKNIQYF. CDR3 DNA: TGTGCCAGCAGCGTCCCGGGACAGGGAGAGACGATAGCCAAAAACATTCAGTACTTC.

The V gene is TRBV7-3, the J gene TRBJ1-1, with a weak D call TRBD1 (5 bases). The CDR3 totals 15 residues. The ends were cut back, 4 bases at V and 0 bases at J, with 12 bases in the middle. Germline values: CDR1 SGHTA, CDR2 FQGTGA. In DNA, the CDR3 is TGTGCCAGCAGCTCATTGGGGCGCATGAACACTGAAGCTTTCTTT. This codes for CASSSLGRMNTEAFF.

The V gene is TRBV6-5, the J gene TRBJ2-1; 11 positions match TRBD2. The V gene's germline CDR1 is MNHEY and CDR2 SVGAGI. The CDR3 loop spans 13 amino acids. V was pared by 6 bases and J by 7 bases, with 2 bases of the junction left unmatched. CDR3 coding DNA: TGTGCCAGCAGATTAGCGGGGGGGAATGAGCAGTTCTTC. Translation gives CASRLAGGNEQFF.

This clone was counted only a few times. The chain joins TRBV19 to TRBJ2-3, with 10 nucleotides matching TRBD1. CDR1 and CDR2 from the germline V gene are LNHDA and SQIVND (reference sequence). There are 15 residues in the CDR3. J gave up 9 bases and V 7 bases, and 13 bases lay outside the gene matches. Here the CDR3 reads CASTPRDRGSPTQYF. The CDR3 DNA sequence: TGTGCCAGTACTCCGAGGGACAGGGGATCTCCCACGCAGTATTTT.

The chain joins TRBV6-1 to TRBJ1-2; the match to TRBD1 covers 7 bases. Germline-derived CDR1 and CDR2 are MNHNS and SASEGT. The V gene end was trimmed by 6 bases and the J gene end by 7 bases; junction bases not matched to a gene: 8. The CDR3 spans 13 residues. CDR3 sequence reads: CASSKTGTVGYTF. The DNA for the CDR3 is TGTGCCAGCAGCAAGACAGGGACGGTTGGCTACACCTTC.

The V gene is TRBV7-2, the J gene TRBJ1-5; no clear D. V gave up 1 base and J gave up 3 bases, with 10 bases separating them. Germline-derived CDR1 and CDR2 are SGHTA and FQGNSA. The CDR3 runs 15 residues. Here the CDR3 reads CASSLVVTNNQPQHF. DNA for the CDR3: TGTGCCAGCAGCTTAGTGGTGACAAACAATCAGCCCCAGCATTTT.

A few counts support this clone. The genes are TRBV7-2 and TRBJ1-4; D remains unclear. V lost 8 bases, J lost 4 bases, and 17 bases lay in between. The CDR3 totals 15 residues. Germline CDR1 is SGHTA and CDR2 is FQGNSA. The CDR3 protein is CASSRSGSFNEKLFF. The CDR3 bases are TGTGCCAGCTCCAGGAGCGGGTCCTTTAATGAAAAACTGTTTTTT.

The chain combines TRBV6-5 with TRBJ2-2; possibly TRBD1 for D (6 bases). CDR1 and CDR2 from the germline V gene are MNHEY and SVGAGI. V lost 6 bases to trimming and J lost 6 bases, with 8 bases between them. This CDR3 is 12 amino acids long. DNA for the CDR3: TGTGCCAGCAGGCCAGGGGCCGGGGAGCTGTTTTTT. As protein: CASRPGAGELFF.

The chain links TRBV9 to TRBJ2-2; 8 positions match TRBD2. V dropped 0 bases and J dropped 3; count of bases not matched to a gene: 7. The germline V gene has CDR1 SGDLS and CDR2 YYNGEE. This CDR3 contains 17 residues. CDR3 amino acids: CASSVGFGRAYTGELFF. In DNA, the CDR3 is TGTGCCAGCAGCGTAGGATTCGGGAGGGCCTACACCGGGGAGCTGTTTTTT.

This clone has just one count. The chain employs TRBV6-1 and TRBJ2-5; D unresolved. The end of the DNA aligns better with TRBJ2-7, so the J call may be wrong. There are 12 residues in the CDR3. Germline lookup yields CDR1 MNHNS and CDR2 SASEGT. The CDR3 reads CASRAVPYEQYF. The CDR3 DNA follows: TGTGCCAGCAGGGCGGTCCCCTACGAGCAGTACTTC.

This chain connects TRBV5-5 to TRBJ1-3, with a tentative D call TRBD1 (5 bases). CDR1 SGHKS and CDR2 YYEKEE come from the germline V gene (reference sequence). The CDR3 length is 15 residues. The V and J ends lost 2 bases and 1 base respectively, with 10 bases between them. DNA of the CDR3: TGTGCCAGCAGCTTCCAGGGTTTATCTGGAAACACCATATATTTT. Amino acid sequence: CASSFQGLSGNTIYF.

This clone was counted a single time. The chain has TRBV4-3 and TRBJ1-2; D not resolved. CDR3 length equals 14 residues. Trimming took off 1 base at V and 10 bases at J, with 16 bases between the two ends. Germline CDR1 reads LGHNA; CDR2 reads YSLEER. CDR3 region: CASSQGFSDTSYTF. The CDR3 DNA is TGCGCCAGCAGCCAAGGTTTTAGCGACACGTCCTACACCTTC.

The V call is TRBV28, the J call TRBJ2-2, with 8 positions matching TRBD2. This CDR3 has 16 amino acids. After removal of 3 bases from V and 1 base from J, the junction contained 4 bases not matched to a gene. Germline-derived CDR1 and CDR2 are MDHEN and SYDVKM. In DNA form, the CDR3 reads TGTGCCAGCAGTTTCTTACTAGCGGTGAACACCGGGGAGCTGTTTTTT. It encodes CASSFLLAVNTGELFF.

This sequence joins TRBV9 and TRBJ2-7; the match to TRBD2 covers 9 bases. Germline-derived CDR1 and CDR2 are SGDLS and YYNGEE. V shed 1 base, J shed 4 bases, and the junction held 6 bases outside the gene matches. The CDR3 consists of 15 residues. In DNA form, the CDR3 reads TGTGCCAGCAGCGTATCGGCTAGCGGGACGTACGAGCAGTACTTC. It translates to CASSVSASGTYEQYF. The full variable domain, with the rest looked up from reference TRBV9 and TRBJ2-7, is DSGVTQTPKHLITATGQRVTLRCSPRSGDLSVYWYQQSLDQGLQFLIQYYNGEERAKGNILERFSAQQFPDLHSELNLSSLELGDSALYFCASSVSASGTYEQYFGPGTRLTVT.

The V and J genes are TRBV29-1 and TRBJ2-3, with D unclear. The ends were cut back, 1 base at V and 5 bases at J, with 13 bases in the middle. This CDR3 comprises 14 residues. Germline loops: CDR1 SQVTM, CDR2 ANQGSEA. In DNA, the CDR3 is TGCAGCGTTGAAGGGCTAGAAGAAGGAGATACGCAGTATTTT. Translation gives CSVEGLEEGDTQYF.

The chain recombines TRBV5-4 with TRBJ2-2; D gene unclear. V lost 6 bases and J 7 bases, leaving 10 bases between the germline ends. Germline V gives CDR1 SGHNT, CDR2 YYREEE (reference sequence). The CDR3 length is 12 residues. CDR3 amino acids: CASNYKFGELFF. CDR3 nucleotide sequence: TGTGCCAGCAACTACAAGTTCGGGGAGCTGTTTTTT.

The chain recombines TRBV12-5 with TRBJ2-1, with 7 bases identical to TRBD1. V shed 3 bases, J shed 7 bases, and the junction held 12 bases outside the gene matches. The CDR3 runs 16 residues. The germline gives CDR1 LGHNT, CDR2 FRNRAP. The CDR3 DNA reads TGTGCTAGTGGTTTCGGCTTGAGCGAGGGGGCGAATGAGCAGTTCTTC. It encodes CASGFGLSEGANEQFF. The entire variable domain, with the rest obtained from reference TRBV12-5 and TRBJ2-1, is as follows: DARVTQTPRHKVTEMGQEVTMRCQPILGHNTVFWYRQTMMQGLELLAYFRNRAPLDDSGMPKDRFSAEMPDATLATLKIQPSEPRDSAVYFCASGFGLSEGANEQFFGPGTRLTVL.

The CDR3 DNA reads TGTGCCAGCAGCTTGGTAGCGGGAGGCTACAATGAGCAGTTCTTC. Translating it yields CASSLVAGGYNEQFF. V is TRBV7-3 and J is TRBJ2-1; 10 bases are a match to TRBD2. The CDR3 length is 15 residues. Germline assignment: CDR1 SGHTA and CDR2 FQGTGA. J was trimmed by 3 bases and V by 3 bases; bases with no gene match: 2.

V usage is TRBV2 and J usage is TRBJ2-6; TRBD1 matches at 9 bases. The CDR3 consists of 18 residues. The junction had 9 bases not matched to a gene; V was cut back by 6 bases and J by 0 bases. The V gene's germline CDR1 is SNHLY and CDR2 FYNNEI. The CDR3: CASRRIQGASSGANVLTF. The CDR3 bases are TGTGCCAGCAGACGAATACAGGGGGCAAGCTCTGGGGCCAACGTCCTGACTTTC.

CDR3: CSVVVWNTEAFF. CDR3 in DNA: TGCAGCGTTGTAGTTTGGAACACTGAAGCTTTCTTT. The J gene is TRBJ1-1, the V gene TRBV29-1; no definite D call. The V and J ends lost 4 bases and 1 base respectively, with 7 bases between them. There are 12 residues in the CDR3. Germline values: CDR1 SQVTM, CDR2 ANQGSEA.

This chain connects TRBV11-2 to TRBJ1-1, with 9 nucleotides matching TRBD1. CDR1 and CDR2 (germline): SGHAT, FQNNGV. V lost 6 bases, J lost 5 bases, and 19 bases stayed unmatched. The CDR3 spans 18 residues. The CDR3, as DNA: TGTGCCAGCAGTCTTTCGATCGGACAGGGGAGGGGTTGTACTGAAGCTTTCTTT. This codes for CASSLSIGQGRGCTEAFF.

CDR3 loop: CAWKGGRTGTGANVLTF. The CDR3 bases are TGTGCCTGGAAGGGGGGCAGGACAGGTACTGGGGCCAACGTCCTGACTTTC. J is TRBJ2-6 and V is TRBV30; D perhaps matches TRBD1 (7 bases). The CDR3 loop spans 17 amino acids. Trimming shortened V by 4 bases and J by 2 bases, and 18 bases separated the two germline ends. CDR1 is GTSNPN, CDR2 SVGIG, per germline (reference sequence).